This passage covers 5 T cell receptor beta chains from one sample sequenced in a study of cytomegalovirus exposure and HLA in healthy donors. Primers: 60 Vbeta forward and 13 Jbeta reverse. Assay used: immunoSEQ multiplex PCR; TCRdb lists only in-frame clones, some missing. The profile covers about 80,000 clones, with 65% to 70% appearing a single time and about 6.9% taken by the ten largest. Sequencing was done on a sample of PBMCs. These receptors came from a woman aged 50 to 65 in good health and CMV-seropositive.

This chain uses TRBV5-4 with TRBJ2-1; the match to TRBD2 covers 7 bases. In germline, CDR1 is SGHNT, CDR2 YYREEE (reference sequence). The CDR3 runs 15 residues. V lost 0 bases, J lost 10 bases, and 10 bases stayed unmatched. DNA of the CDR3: TGTGCCAGCAGCTTGGAGGGACTAAGGGAAAGGGAGCAGTTCTTC. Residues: CASSLEGLREREQFF.

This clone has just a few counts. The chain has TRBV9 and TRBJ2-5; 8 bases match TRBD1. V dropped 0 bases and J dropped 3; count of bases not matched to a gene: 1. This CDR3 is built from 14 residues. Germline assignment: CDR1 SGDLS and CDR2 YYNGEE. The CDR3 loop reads CASSVGTGKETQYF. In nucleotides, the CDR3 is TGTGCCAGCAGCGTAGGGACAGGGAAAGAGACCCAGTACTTC.

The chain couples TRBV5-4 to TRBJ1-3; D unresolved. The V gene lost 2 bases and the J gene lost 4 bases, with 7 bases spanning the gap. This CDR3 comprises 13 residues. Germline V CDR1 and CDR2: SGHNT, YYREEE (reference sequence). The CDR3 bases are TGTGCCAGCAGCTTTAACAGCGGAAACACCATATATTTT. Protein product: CASSFNSGNTIYF.

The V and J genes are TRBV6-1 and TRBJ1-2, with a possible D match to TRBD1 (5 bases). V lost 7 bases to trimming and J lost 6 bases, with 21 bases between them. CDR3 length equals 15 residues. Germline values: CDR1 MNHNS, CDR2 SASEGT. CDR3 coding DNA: TGTGCCAGCATTTTCCCCTTCACAGGAAGGAATGGCTACACCTTC. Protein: CASIFPFTGRNGYTF.

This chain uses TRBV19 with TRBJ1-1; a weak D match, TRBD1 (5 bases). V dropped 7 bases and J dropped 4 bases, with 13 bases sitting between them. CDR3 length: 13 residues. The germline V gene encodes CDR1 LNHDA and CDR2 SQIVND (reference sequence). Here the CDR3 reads CASIAGPGTEAFF. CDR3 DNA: TGTGCCAGTATAGCGGGGCCGGGCACTGAAGCTTTCTTT.